Listed below are T cell receptor beta chains from one sample, sequenced in a study of T cells in Graves' hyperthyroidism and ophthalmopathy. TCRdb re-derived calls from the multiplex PCR reads in MiXCR, one entry per CDR3 protein. The table lists fewer than 400,000 distinct CDR3 sequences, more than 12% of them singletons. Sequencing was performed on blood. Receptors originate from a man aged 50 to 60 with Graves' ophthalmopathy. CDR3s include the opening cysteine and the closing phenylalanine or tryptophan. Clone size is shown for a subset of rows, as once, few, many or a class of expanded clone.

TRBJ1-5	many	TRBV7-2	CASSLAAWEGQPQHF
TRBJ1-2	many	TRBV11-2	CASSLAPGTGYGYTF
TRBJ1-4	many	TRBV3-1	CASSQEGGKLFF
TRBJ2-7	few	TRBV12-3/TRBV12-4	CASSPGQPGPYEQYF
TRBJ2-3	many	TRBV12-3/TRBV12-4	CASSPSAGGVTDTQYF
TRBJ2-2	few	TRBV19	CASSIPGLNTGELFF
TRBJ2-5	many	TRBV11-3	CASSLSQEETQYF
TRBJ2-7	many	TRBV29-1	CSVTDPGSSYEQYF
TRBJ2-7	.	TRBV7-8	CASNLAKLAGSGEQYF
TRBJ2-7	many	TRBV18	CASSPLLGRHSYEQYF
TRBJ2-6	.	TRBV6-2/TRBV6-3	CASRSTGRESGANVLTF